This T cell receptor (beta chain) was profiled in a study of blood T cell repertoires in COVID-19 (dated by TCRdb to 2020 to 2022). General notes on the study: Samples from collaborators originated in the United States, Italy and Spain and spanned both the acute and convalescent phases of COVID-19. The material from the prospective study consisted of cDNA or gDNA derived from T cells, B-cell-depleted T cells, or PBMCs. Deeply sampled blood TCRbeta repertoires from subjects exposed to, actively infected with, or recovered from COVID-19 were included in the dataset. The repertoires were made available in a free public database intended to serve as a resource for research on the immune response to SARS-CoV-2. Samples came from the ongoing ImmuneRACE study (first 160 participants) plus 1,254 subjects from 6 global collaborators. Nearly every sample came with metadata listing a de-identified subject ID, COVID-19 status, age in years and sex. Where HLA class I and class II types were available, the types were taken from metadata supplied by the sample provider, not from assay-based typing. The research as a whole found: Clinical and demographic metadata were provided uncurated, with the amount varying by source and participant.

With respect to this clone: There is no known antigen for this receptor. Base qualities are not at hand, and no much larger clone is one base apart.

Enrolling through a virtual design, the prospective study's participants ranged in age from roughly 18 to 95 years and lived across about two dozen United States geographic areas. To assign participants to cohorts, the prospective study relied on clinical history that participants themselves reported in a screening survey and a study questionnaire. Recovered participants in ImmuneRACE Cohort 3 were defined by two consecutive negative NP/OP PCR tests, clearance by a healthcare professional, or resolution of symptoms. In the prospective study, mobile phlebotomists collected whole blood, serum and a nasopharyngeal or oropharyngeal swab from each participant. Participants in the prospective study had the option to provide additional blood draws and questionnaires over an approximately 2-month period. Blood samples from the prospective study were shipped frozen or at room temperature prior to DNA extraction.

The CDR3, from cysteine to phenylalanine, totals 15 residues. Only the CDR3 DNA is retained, 45 bases long and in frame from the first base. CDR1 and CDR2 (SGHRS, YFSETQ) derive from the germline V gene. Trimming takes 3 bases from V and 3 bases from J, and the germline ends sit 15 bases apart. TCRbeta CDR3 regions were amplified from genomic DNA using the immunoSEQ Assay, a bias-controlled multiplex PCR. As for the original processing: The number of nucleated cells in each sample was estimated by amplification of reference gene primers within the assay. To quantify the absolute abundance of each unique TCRbeta CDR3 rearrangement, sequence reads were collapsed and filtered. For each sample, productive Simpson clonality was calculated as the square root of Simpson's diversity index across productive rearrangements. TCRdb stores this immuneACCESS table with in-frame sequences only. Part of the clones is absent; in the studies checked, under half of the shortfall reflects unresolved V genes, and no reason is known for the rest. That table furnishes V, J and clone size, whereas the DNA furnished D and trimming. The sample table records around 150,000 clones; 82% of these occur just once. Clones ranked in the top ten supply approximately 10% of the sample.

The TCR originated in a man aged 50 to 59 who had recovered from COVID-19. Sequencing was done on a sample of PBMCs or T cells enriched from blood (not recorded which). Recombination linked TRBV5-1 to TRBJ2-5; TRBD2 could be the D gene, as 6 bases match. The nucleotide sequence is given as TGCGCCAGCAGCTCCTCGCGGGGTCGGGAAGAGACCCAGTACTTC. The resulting protein is CASSSSRGREETQYF.